The present TCR beta chain was sequenced within a study of cytomegalovirus exposure and HLA in healthy donors. Study summary: The 500 to 750 first-cohort repertoires and the 110 or so validation repertoires shared the same platform, a later analysis reported.

Germline CDR1 and CDR2: SGHDN and FVKESK. The V gene lost 10 bases and the J gene lost 4 bases, with 25 bases spanning the gap. The CDR3 length is 16 residues. Assay used: immunoSEQ multiplex PCR; TCRdb lists only in-frame clones, some missing. The repertoire holds 70,000 or so clones, with approximately 95% as singletons. Broader study findings: Among TCR beta chains, those listed as cytomegalovirus-associated numbered over 150. That first-cohort TCR clusters tended to co-occur in the 90 to 150 validation repertoires was found in a later analysis.

This clone appeared a few times. Its antigen remains unidentified. This rearrangement joins TRBV14 to TRBJ1-1; D perhaps matches TRBD1 (6 bases). Sequencing was carried out using PBMCs. The TCR comes from a man aged 18 to 29 in good health and CMV-seropositive. CDR3 in amino acids: CATQRGGYGRVTEAFF. The CDR3 DNA is TGTGCCACCCAGAGGGGGGGCTATGGTCGGGTCACTGAAGCTTTCTTT. The complete variable domain, with remaining parts taken from reference TRBV14 and TRBJ1-1, reads EAGVTQFPSHSVIEKGQTVTLRCDPISGHDNLYWYRRVMGKEIKFLLHFVKESKQDESGMPNNRFLAERTGGTYSTLKVQPAELEDSGVYFCATQRGGYGRVTEAFFGQGTRLTVV.